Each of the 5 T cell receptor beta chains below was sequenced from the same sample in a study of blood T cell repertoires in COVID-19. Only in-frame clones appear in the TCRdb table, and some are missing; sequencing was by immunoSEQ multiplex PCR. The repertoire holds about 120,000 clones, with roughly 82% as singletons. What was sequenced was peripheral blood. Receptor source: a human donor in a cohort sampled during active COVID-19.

The CDR3, as DNA: TGCGCCAGCAGCCAAGATACCCCCCGTCAGGCGACTAACTATGGCTACACCTTC. Translated, it gives CASSQDTPRQATNYGYTF. The chain recombines TRBV4-1 with TRBJ1-2, with D hard to call. This CDR3 region has 18 residues. Germline-derived CDR1 and CDR2 are MGHRA and YSYEKL. Trimming stripped 0 bases from V and 0 bases from J, with 17 bases between.

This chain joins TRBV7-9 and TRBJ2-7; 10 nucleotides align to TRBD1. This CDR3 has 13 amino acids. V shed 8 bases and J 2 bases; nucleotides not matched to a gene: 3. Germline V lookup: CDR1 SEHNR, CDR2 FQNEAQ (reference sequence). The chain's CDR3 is CASRGTGAYEQYF. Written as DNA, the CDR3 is TGTGCCAGCCGGGGGACAGGGGCCTACGAGCAGTACTTC.

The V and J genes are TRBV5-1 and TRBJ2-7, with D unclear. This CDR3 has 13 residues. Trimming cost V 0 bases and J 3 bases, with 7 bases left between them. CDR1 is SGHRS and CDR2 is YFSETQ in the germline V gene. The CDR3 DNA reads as TGCGCCAGCAGCTTGGGAGGTCGCTACGAGCAGTACTTC. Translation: CASSLGGRYEQYF.

This chain's CDR3 is CASSFRTWVQPQHF. The CDR3 nucleotides are TGTGCCAGCAGCTTCCGGACATGGGTTCAGCCCCAGCATTTT. V gene TRBV7-6 combines with J gene TRBJ1-5, with D maybe TRBD1 (5 bases). V shed 3 bases and J shed 6 bases, with 12 bases lying between them. This CDR3 has 14 amino acids. Germline CDR1 is SGHVS and CDR2 is FNYEAQ.

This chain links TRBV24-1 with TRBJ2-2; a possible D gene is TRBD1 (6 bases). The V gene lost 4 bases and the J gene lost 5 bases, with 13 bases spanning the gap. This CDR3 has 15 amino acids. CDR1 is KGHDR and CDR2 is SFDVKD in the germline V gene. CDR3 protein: CATSDLDRTTGELFF. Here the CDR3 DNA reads TGTGCCACCAGTGACCTTGACAGGACTACCGGGGAGCTGTTTTTT.